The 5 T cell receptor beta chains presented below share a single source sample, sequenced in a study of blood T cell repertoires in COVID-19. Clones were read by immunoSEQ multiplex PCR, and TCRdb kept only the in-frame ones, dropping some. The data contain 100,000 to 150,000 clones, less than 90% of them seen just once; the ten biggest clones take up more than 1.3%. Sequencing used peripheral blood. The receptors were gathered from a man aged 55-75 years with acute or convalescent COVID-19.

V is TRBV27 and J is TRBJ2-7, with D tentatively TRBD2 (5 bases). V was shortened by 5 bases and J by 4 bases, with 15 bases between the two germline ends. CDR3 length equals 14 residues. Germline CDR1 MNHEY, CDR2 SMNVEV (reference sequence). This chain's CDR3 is CASSTRYGMYEQYF. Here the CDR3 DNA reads TGTGCCAGCAGTACTAGGTATGGTATGTACGAGCAGTACTTC.

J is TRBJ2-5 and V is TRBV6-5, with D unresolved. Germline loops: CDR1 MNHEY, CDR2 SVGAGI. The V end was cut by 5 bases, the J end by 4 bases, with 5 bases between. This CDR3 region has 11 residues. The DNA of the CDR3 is TGTGCCAGCAGTCCTACAGAGACCCAGTACTTC. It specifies CASSPTETQYF.

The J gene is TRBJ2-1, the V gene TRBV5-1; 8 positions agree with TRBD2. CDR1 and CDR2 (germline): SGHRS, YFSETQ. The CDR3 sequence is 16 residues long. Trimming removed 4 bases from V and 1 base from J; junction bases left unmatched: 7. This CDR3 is CASSPRVAGSYNEQFF. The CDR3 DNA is TGCGCCAGCAGCCCTAGGGTAGCGGGATCCTACAATGAGCAGTTCTTC. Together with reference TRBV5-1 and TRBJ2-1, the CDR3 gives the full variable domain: KAGVTQTPRYLIKTRGQQVTLSCSPISGHRSVSWYQQTPGQGLQFLFEYFSETQRNKGNFPGRFSGRQFSNSRSEMNVSTLELGDSALYLCASSPRVAGSYNEQFFGPGTRLTVL.

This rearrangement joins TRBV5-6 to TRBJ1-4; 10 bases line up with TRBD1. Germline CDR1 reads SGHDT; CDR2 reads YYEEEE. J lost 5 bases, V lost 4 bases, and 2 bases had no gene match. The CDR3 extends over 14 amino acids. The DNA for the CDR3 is TGTGCCAGCAGCCAGGGACAGGGGAATGAAAAACTGTTTTTT. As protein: CASSQGQGNEKLFF.

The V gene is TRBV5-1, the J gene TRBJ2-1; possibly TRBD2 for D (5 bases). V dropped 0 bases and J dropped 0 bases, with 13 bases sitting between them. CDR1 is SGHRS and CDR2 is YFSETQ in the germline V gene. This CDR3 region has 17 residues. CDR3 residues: CASSLGPLGSSYNEQFF. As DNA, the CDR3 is TGCGCCAGCAGCTTGGGGCCCCTGGGGAGCTCCTACAATGAGCAGTTCTTC.